The 4 T cell receptor beta chains given below trace back to one sample, sequenced in a study of blood T cell repertoires in COVID-19. Sequencing used immunoSEQ multiplex PCR; TCRdb keeps in-frame clones, though not all of them. The table lists roughly 42,000 clones, more than 70% of them singletons. Input material: peripheral blood. The receptors were gathered from a human donor in a cohort sampled during active COVID-19.

The gene calls are TRBV9 and TRBJ1-3; D remains unclear. Trimming stripped 4 bases from V and 4 bases from J, with 6 bases between. The CDR3 loop spans 12 amino acids. The V gene's germline CDR1 is SGDLS and CDR2 YYNGEE. The CDR3: CASSSLGNTIYF. The CDR3 DNA is TGTGCCAGCAGCTCCTTAGGAAACACCATATATTTT.

The chain couples TRBV6-2 or TRBV6-3 to TRBJ2-3, with D possibly matching TRBD2 (5 bases). Looked up from germline, CDR1 is MNHEY and CDR2 is SVGEGT. V was shortened by 6 bases and J by 5 bases, with 15 bases between the two germline ends. The CDR3 has 14 amino acids. The CDR3 sequence is CASSPRLAGDTQYF. The CDR3 DNA is TGTGCCAGCAGCCCCAGGCTAGCAGGAGATACGCAGTATTTT.

The genes are TRBV5-1 and TRBJ2-7; TRBD1 matches 7 bases. Germline CDR1 and CDR2: SGHRS and YFSETQ. V lost 4 bases and J lost 2; bases outside the gene matches: 12. This CDR3 region has 16 residues. Here the CDR3 reads CASSEDRDRETYEQYF. Written as DNA, the CDR3 is TGCGCCAGCAGCGAGGACCGGGACAGAGAAACCTACGAGCAGTACTTC.

The chain joins TRBV28 to TRBJ1-2, with D unclear. Germline V CDR1 and CDR2: MDHEN, SYDVKM. Trimming removed 6 bases from V and 4 bases from J, with 9 bases in between. The length of the CDR3 is 12 residues. The CDR3, as DNA: TGTGCCAGCAGGGCTCCCTTCTATGGCTACACCTTC. It translates to CASRAPFYGYTF.